The rows below give T cell receptor beta chains drawn from one sample of a study of neurological immune-mediated disorders. MiXCR was run by TCRdb on the 5' RACE reads, yielding one entry per CDR3 protein. The sample has around 21,000 distinct CDR3 sequences; 7% to 8.5% are singletons. The sequencing sample was made of CD8+ T cells from blood. These receptor sequences come from a woman under 40 with HTLV-1-associated myelopathy (HAM/TSP). The CDR3 runs from the conserved cysteine through the conserved F or W. D genes are given only for firm matches. Expanded clones get a size class; other rows say once, few or many, or leave the size out.

TRBJ2-3 TRBD2 19 TRBV7-2 many CASSSGAGTSGPSTDTQYF TGTGCCAGCAGCTCCGGGGCGGGGACTAGCGGCCCTAGCACAGATACGCAGTATTTT
TRBJ2-2 - 17 TRBV20-1 many CSASDNDRFPGSGELFF TGCAGTGCTAGCGACAATGACCGATTTCCGGGATCCGGGGAGCTGTTTTTT
TRBJ2-1 TRBD2 14 TRBV7-2 many CASSLKTSGGNSVF TGTGCCAGCAGCTTAAAAACTAGCGGGGGGAACTCGGTCTTC
TRBJ2-7 - 19 TRBV5-1 many CASSLLFEVHPRSSYEQYF TGCGCCAGCAGCTTGCTTTTTGAAGTCCATCCCAGGAGCTCCTACGAGCAGTACTTC
TRBJ2-7 - 12 TRBV20-1 many CSVSDSSYEQYF TGCAGTGTTTCGGACAGCTCCTACGAGCAGTACTTC
TRBJ1-1 - 16 TRBV20-1 many CSARQGQRGMNTEAFF TGCAGTGCTAGACAAGGTCAGAGAGGGATGAACACTGAAGCTTTCTTT
TRBJ1-3 - 15 TRBV20-1 many CSARDYTGTGNTIYF TGCAGTGCTAGAGATTACACAGGGACTGGAAACACCATATATTTT
TRBJ1-5 - 13 TRBV7-2 many CASSLEYYQPQHF TGTGCCAGCAGCTTAGAGTACTATCAGCCCCAGCATTTT
TRBJ2-6 - 13 TRBV7-6 many CASSLGGANVLTF TGTGCCAGCAGCTTAGGTGGGGCCAACGTCCTGACTTTC
TRBJ2-3 - 15 TRBV19 many CASSHETIAPDTQYF TGTGCCAGTAGCCACGAGACTATTGCCCCAGATACGCAGTATTTT
TRBJ1-1 - 15 TRBV5-1 many CASSSGNLGLTEAFF TGCGCCAGCAGCTCCGGGAATTTAGGACTCACTGAAGCTTTCTTT
TRBJ1-3 TRBD1 16 TRBV4-2 many CASSQDRTGAGNTIYF TGTGCCAGCAGCCAAGATAGGACAGGAGCTGGAAACACCATATATTTT
TRBJ2-3 - 14 TRBV7-9 many CASSLVGRPDTQYF TGTGCCAGCAGCTTAGTCGGCCGTCCAGATACGCAGTATTTT
TRBJ2-7 - 13 TRBV29-1 many CSVETDSSYEQYF TGCAGCGTTGAGACTGACAGCTCCTACGAGCAGTACTTC
TRBJ1-1 TRBD1 13 TRBV5-1 - CASSRTGGTEAFF TGCGCCAGCAGCCGGACAGGGGGCACTGAAGCTTTCTTT
TRBJ1-1 - 11 TRBV5-1 many CASSTGNEAFF TGCGCCAGCAGCACGGGCAATGAAGCTTTCTTT
TRBJ2-3 - 15 TRBV5-6 many CASSLGGSGADTQYF TGTGCCAGCAGCTTGGGCGGATCGGGCGCAGATACGCAGTATTTT
TRBJ2-2 TRBD1 19 TRBV10-3 many CAISESGPERGQYTGELFF TGTGCCATCAGTGAGAGCGGACCCGAACGGGGACAGTACACCGGGGAGCTGTTTTTT
TRBJ2-7 TRBD1 16 TRBV7-2 many CASSFTATGFLTEQYF TGTGCCAGCAGCTTCACCGCGACAGGGTTCTTGACCGAGCAGTACTTC